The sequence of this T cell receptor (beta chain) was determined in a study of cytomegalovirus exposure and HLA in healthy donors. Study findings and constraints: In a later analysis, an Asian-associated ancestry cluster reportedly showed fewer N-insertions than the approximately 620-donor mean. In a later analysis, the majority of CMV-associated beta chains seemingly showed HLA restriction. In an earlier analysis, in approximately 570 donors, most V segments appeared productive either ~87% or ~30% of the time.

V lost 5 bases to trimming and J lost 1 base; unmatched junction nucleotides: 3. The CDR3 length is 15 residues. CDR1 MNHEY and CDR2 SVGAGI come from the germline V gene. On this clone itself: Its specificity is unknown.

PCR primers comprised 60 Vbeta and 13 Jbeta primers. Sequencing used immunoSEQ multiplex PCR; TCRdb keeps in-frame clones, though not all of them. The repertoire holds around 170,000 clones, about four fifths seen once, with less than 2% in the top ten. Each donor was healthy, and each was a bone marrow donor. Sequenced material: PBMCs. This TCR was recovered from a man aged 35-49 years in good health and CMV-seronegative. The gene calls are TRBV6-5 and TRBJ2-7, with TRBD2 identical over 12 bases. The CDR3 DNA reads TGTGCCAGCAGTCGACTAGCGGGGGATTCCTACGAGCAGTACTTC. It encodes CASSRLAGDSYEQYF.